The 27 T cell receptor beta chains below were found in one sample sequenced in a study of post-analysis software for immune sequencing data. Study-wide findings and caveats: Patients showed TRBV5-6, TRBV5-1 and TRBV20-1 among several TRBV segments more frequent than in controls.

Sequencing libraries made from TCR beta cDNA carried unique molecular identifiers. One entry per CDR3 protein results from TCRdb running MiXCR on the PCR reads. The table lists more than 450,000 distinct CDR3 sequences, around 36% of them singletons. Their cognate antigens are unknown. Sequenced: blood. The receptors derive from a girl under 18 with multiple sclerosis.

In the case of this clonotype: One end of the junction varies from germline; a read error may be responsible. The gene calls are TRBV27 and TRBJ2-7; D remains ambiguous. Germline V gene lookup returns CDR1 MNHEY and CDR2 SMNVEV (reference sequence). The CDR3 extends over 12 amino acids. Here the CDR3 reads CANSPGTYEQYF. CDR3 sequence (DNA): TGTGCCAACAGTCCGGGTACCTACGAGCAGTACTTC.

This sequence joins TRBV5-1 and TRBJ2-7; D uncertain. The length of the CDR3 is 15 residues. Germline values: CDR1 SGHRS, CDR2 YFSETQ. Trimming shortened V by 0 bases and J by 4 bases, and 14 bases separated the two germline ends. The CDR3 coding sequence is TGCGCCAGCAGCTTGGCATCCGCCGATTGGTACGAGCAGTACTTC. Amino acid sequence: CASSLASADWYEQYF. Looking up the rest from reference TRBV5-1 and TRBJ2-7 gives the full variable domain: KAGVTQTPRYLIKTRGQQVTLSCSPISGHRSVSWYQQTPGQGLQFLFEYFSETQRNKGNFPGRFSGRQFSNSRSEMNVSTLELGDSALYLCASSLASADWYEQYFGPGTRLTVT.

This clonotype was seen more than once but under ten times. This chain links TRBV28 with TRBJ2-1, with D uncertain. Trimming left V 0 bases short and J 4 bases short, with 16 bases between. The germline V gene encodes CDR1 MDHEN and CDR2 SYDVKM. This CDR3 has 17 residues. CDR3 residues: CASSLWSGDAVYNEQFF. The CDR3 bases are TGTGCCAGCAGTTTATGGTCCGGAGACGCCGTTTACAATGAGCAGTTCTTC. The whole variable domain, filled in from reference TRBV28 and TRBJ2-1, reads DVKVTQSSRYLVKRTGEKVFLECVQDMDHENMFWYRQDPGLGLRLIYFSYDVKMKEKGDIPEGYSVSREKKERFSLILESASTNQTSMYLCASSLWSGDAVYNEQFFGPGTRLTVL.

The chain recombines TRBV10-3 with TRBJ2-5; D unresolved. The length of the CDR3 is 13 residues. CDR1 is ENHRY and CDR2 is SYGVKD in the germline V gene. The V and J ends lost 2 bases and 4 bases respectively, with 8 bases between them. DNA for the CDR3: TGTGCCATCAGTGAGGAGGCAGGAGAGACCCAGTACTTC. Translation: CAISEEAGETQYF.

The V call is TRBV3-1, the J call TRBJ1-1; TRBD1 agrees at 7 bases. Germline loops: CDR1 LGHDT, CDR2 YNNKEL (reference sequence). This CDR3 has 16 residues. The V segment lost 4 bases and the J segment 2 bases; nucleotides outside the gene matches: 10. The CDR3 region is CASSRRPDRANTEAFF. The CDR3 nucleotides are TGTGCCAGCAGCCGGCGACCAGACAGGGCAAACACTGAAGCTTTCTTT.

This chain links TRBV5-1 with TRBJ2-1; TRBD2 aligns across 13 bases. Germline values: CDR1 SGHRS, CDR2 YFSETQ. This CDR3 has 15 residues. J gave up 8 bases and V 4 bases, and 6 bases lay outside the gene matches. This CDR3 reads CASSPGLAGAHEQFF. CDR3 nucleotide sequence: TGCGCCAGCAGCCCCGGACTAGCGGGGGCCCATGAGCAGTTCTTC.

The chain is built from TRBV6-8 and TRBJ2-7; 7 nucleotides line up with TRBD1. There are 13 residues in the CDR3. The V gene end was trimmed by 2 bases and the J gene end by 6 bases; junction bases not matched to a gene: 4. CDR1 is MNHGY, CDR2 SAAAGT, per germline. CDR3 nucleotides: TGTGCCAGCAGTTACCCGACAGGGCGCGAGCAGTACTTC. It codes for CASSYPTGREQYF.

The chain carries TRBV7-3 and TRBJ1-4; D perhaps matches TRBD1 (5 bases). Germline CDR1 reads SGHTA; CDR2 reads FQGTGA. This CDR3 contains 16 residues. V was cut by 2 bases and J by 5 bases, with 15 bases left in between. The CDR3 sequence: CASSLAGPVPNEKLFF. Written as DNA, the CDR3 is TGTGCCAGCAGCTTAGCAGGGCCGGTACCAAATGAAAAACTGTTTTTT.

The rearrangement links TRBV7-6 to TRBJ2-1, with 9 bases lining up with TRBD2. The CDR3 spans 18 residues. Germline assignment: CDR1 SGHVS and CDR2 FNYEAQ. The V gene end was trimmed by 0 bases and the J gene end by 3 bases; junction bases not matched to a gene: 9. The CDR3: CASSLARAGGILYNEQFF. CDR3 coding DNA: TGTGCCAGCAGCTTAGCGCGGGCGGGGGGGATCCTCTACAATGAGCAGTTCTTC.

V gene TRBV9 combines with J gene TRBJ2-1; TRBD2 aligns across 14 bases. The CDR3 has 16 amino acids. CDR1 and CDR2 (germline): SGDLS, YYNGEE. V dropped 4 bases and J dropped 9; count of bases not matched to a gene: 9. The CDR3 spells CASSSMTSGGASEQFF. CDR3 DNA: TGTGCCAGCAGCTCGATGACTAGCGGGGGGGCCAGTGAGCAGTTCTTC.

This clonotype has just a few counts. The rearrangement joins TRBV28 to TRBJ1-6; TRBD1 might be the D (6 bases). CDR1 is MDHEN, CDR2 SYDVKM, per germline. V was shortened by 5 bases and J by 5 bases, with 7 bases between the two germline ends. The CDR3 covers 13 residues. CDR3 loop: CASSNRDNSPLHF. For the CDR3, the DNA is TGTGCCAGCAGTAACAGGGATAATTCACCCCTCCACTTT.

There are many counts of this clonotype. A much larger clonotype is one base distant, so this may be a read error. V gene TRBV7-3 combines with J gene TRBJ2-3; D ambiguous. The CDR3 is made up of 12 amino acids. Trimming removed 5 bases at V and 3 bases at J, with 6 bases between. Germline V gene sequence: CDR1 SGHTA, CDR2 FQGTGA. The CDR3 protein is CASSIGTDTQYF. The DNA for the CDR3 is TGTGCCAGCAGCATAGGGACAGATACGCAGTATTTT.

The chain carries TRBV7-2 and TRBJ1-1; 10 bases match TRBD1. The germline gives CDR1 SGHTA, CDR2 FQGNSA. J lost 3 bases, V lost 5 bases, and 9 bases had no gene match. The CDR3 covers 16 residues. The DNA for the CDR3 is TGTGCCAGCAGCCTCTGGACAGGGGGGGGAGACACTGAAGCTTTCTTT. Translating it yields CASSLWTGGGDTEAFF.

Notes on this clonotype: At one end the junction does not follow the germline gene, possibly because of a read error. The chain is built from TRBV12-3 or TRBV12-4 and TRBJ2-1; TRBD1 is a possible D gene (6 bases). The CDR3 extends over 14 amino acids. The CDR3: CAGSSPTGTDEQFF. For the CDR3, the DNA is TGTGCCGGCAGTTCCCCAACAGGGACCGATGAGCAGTTCTTC.

This sequence joins TRBV29-1 and TRBJ2-1; tentatively, D is TRBD1 or TRBD2 (7 bases each). Trimming pared 8 bases from V and 0 bases from J, leaving 14 bases between. In germline, CDR1 is SQVTM, CDR2 ANQGSEA. The CDR3 is made up of 14 amino acids. The CDR3 nucleotides read TGCAGCTCACCCAGGGGGGGCTCCTACAATGAGCAGTTCTTC. It codes for CSSPRGGSYNEQFF.

This clonotype was observed a few times. V gene TRBV7-6 combines with J gene TRBJ1-2, with 8 nucleotides matching TRBD1. V trimming: 1 base; J trimming: 7 bases; junction bases outside the gene matches: 8. Looked up from germline, CDR1 is SGHVS and CDR2 is FNYEAQ. This CDR3 has 15 amino acids. The CDR3 spells CASSLGGAGGRGYTF. CDR3 sequence (DNA): TGTGCCAGCAGCTTAGGTGGAGCAGGGGGCCGTGGCTACACCTTC. Combining the CDR3 with reference TRBV7-6 and TRBJ1-2 gives the whole variable domain GAGVSQSPRYKVTKRGQDVALRCDPISGHVSLYWYRQALGQGPEFLTYFNYEAQQDKSGLPNDRFSAERPEGSISTLTIQRTEQRDSAMYRCASSLGGAGGRGYTFGSGTRLTVV.

V and J are TRBV5-1 and TRBJ1-1, with a possible D match to TRBD1 (5 bases). The V end was cut by 0 bases, the J end by 1 base, with 13 bases between. This CDR3 has 16 residues. The germline V gene encodes CDR1 SGHRS and CDR2 YFSETQ. The CDR3 region is CASSLVEYRTNTEAFF. In nucleotides, the CDR3 is TGCGCCAGCAGCTTGGTTGAATACAGGACGAACACTGAAGCTTTCTTT.

The chain carries TRBV20-1 and TRBJ2-7; either TRBD1 or TRBD2 may supply D (5 bases each). Near its end, the DNA agrees better with TRBJ2-5, so the J call may be wrong. Germline assignment: CDR1 DFQATT and CDR2 SNEGSKA (reference sequence). This CDR3 contains 16 residues. Here the CDR3 DNA reads TGCAGTGCTAGTGCCTCCCGGCGGTCGGGGCGAGAGACCCAGTACTTC. Amino acid sequence: CSASASRRSGRETQYF.

This clonotype was counted between two and nine times. This rearrangement joins TRBV11-2 to TRBJ2-5, with TRBD2 matching 8 bases. This CDR3 contains 15 residues. Germline V lookup: CDR1 SGHAT, CDR2 FQNNGV. Losses at the gene ends were 1 base for V and 5 bases for J; bases not matched to a gene: 6. The CDR3 loop is CASSLGGGLFETQYF. The CDR3 DNA follows: TGTGCCAGCAGCTTAGGCGGGGGGCTCTTCGAGACCCAGTACTTC.

The chain employs TRBV7-3 and TRBJ1-4; D is uncertain. This CDR3 is 15 amino acids long. The V gene's germline CDR1 is SGHTA and CDR2 FQGTGA. Trimming took 5 bases from V and 0 from J, leaving 10 bases between them. The CDR3 loop is CASSLNGATNEKLFF. The CDR3, as DNA: TGTGCCAGCAGCCTCAACGGTGCAACTAATGAAAAACTGTTTTTT.

The chain joins TRBV4-2 to TRBJ1-2; 7 bases fit TRBD1. Germline assignment: CDR1 LGHNA and CDR2 YNFKEQ. CDR3 length equals 14 residues. Germline trimming cut 5 bases from V and 4 bases from J; bases unmatched to any gene: 7. The CDR3 DNA is TGTGCCAGCAGCACCCGGGACAGACTCTATGGCTACACCTTC. Translated: CASSTRDRLYGYTF.

The rearrangement joins TRBV10-3 to TRBJ2-1; no definite D call. The CDR3 runs 11 residues. CDR1 is ENHRY and CDR2 is SYGVKD in the germline V gene. V shed 5 bases and J shed 9 bases, with 8 bases lying between them. CDR3 nucleotide sequence: TGTGCCATCAGTCCAGACGCTGAGCAGTTCTTC. Its protein is CAISPDAEQFF.

This clonotype was seen only a few times. V usage is TRBV20-1 and J usage is TRBJ2-5, with D perhaps matching TRBD2 (5 bases). Trimming stripped 0 bases from V and 5 bases from J, with 19 bases between. CDR3 length equals 16 residues. CDR1 is DFQATT and CDR2 is SNEGSKA in the germline V gene (reference sequence). DNA for the CDR3: TGCAGTGCTAGAGACCCCGCCCGGGGATTCTGGGAGACCCAGTACTTC. Encoded protein: CSARDPARGFWETQYF.

The chain joins TRBV5-1 to TRBJ2-5, with D possibly matching TRBD2 (6 bases). Germline values: CDR1 SGHRS, CDR2 YFSETQ. The CDR3 runs to 17 residues. Trimming removed 4 bases from V and 4 bases from J, with 23 bases in between. The CDR3 DNA reads TGCGCCAGCAGCGAGGGACTCCTGCCCCGGTTGGTAGAGACCCAGTACTTC. It specifies CASSEGLLPRLVETQYF.

Points on this clonotype: One end of the junction does not line up with germline, which may come from a read error. This rearrangement joins TRBV7-2 to TRBJ2-5; weak D call: TRBD2 (7 bases). The CDR3 runs 15 residues. Germline-derived CDR1 and CDR2 are SGHTA and FQGNSA. The CDR3 DNA is TGTGCCAGCAGCTTAGGCGGGGGCCCCGCCTACGAGCAGTATTTC. Translation: CASSLGGGPAYEQYF.

Only a few counts were recorded for this clonotype. V is TRBV5-1 and J is TRBJ2-7; D may be TRBD1 (5 bases). V was pared by 7 bases and J by 0 bases, with 11 bases between. The CDR3 consists of 13 residues. From germline, CDR1 is SGHRS and CDR2 YFSETQ. The CDR3 DNA sequence: TGCGCCAGCCGCAGGGTAGGCTCCTACGAGCAGTACTTC. Its translation is CASRRVGSYEQYF.

This chain joins TRBV29-1 and TRBJ2-7, with 9 bases fitting TRBD1. The CDR3 is made up of 13 amino acids. Germline V gives CDR1 SQVTM, CDR2 ANQGSEA. In DNA form, the CDR3 reads TGCAGAGGGCTGGGACAGGGTCCCTACGAGCAGTACTTC. Protein sequence: CRGLGQGPYEQYF.